Listed here are 13 T cell receptor beta chains from one sample, sequenced in a study of blood T cell repertoires in COVID-19. Data came from immunoSEQ multiplex PCR; TCRdb stores just in-frame clones and leaves some out. The sample includes some 64,000 clones, under 80% of them seen just once. The specimen was PBMCs or T cells enriched from blood (not recorded which). The receptors derive from a woman between 55 and 75 years old who had been exposed to COVID-19.

This chain uses TRBV7-2 with TRBJ1-4; D unclear. V was shortened by 0 bases and J by 0 bases, with 11 bases between the two germline ends. The germline CDR1 and CDR2 sequences are SGHTA and FQGNSA. The CDR3 loop spans 17 amino acids. CDR3 in DNA: TGTGCCAGCAGCTTAGCCCCCGGGATTCCAACTAATGAAAAACTGTTTTTT. Protein: CASSLAPGIPTNEKLFF.

The V and J genes are TRBV3-1 (or the pseudogene TRBV3-2) and TRBJ2-7; tentatively, D is TRBD2 (5 bases). The germline gives CDR1 LGHDT, CDR2 YNNKEL (reference sequence). V was trimmed by 4 bases and J by 0 bases, leaving 10 bases between them. The CDR3 sequence is 14 residues long. CDR3 bases: TGTGCCAGCAGCCTCCTTGGGAGCTCCTACGAGCAGTACTTC. Encoded protein: CASSLLGSSYEQYF.

This clone was counted between two and nine times. The V and J genes are TRBV7-2 and TRBJ2-1, with 8 positions matching TRBD2. CDR1 and CDR2 from the germline V gene are SGHTA and FQGNSA. The CDR3 runs 13 residues. The ends lost 3 bases at V and 9 bases at J; junction bases unmatched: 4. Here the CDR3 DNA reads TGTGCCAGCAGCTTCTCCGGGAGGGCTGAGCAGTTCTTC. Translated, it gives CASSFSGRAEQFF.

The chain's CDR3 is CASSPRGGGGYTF. For the CDR3, the DNA is TGTGCCAGCAGCCCTCGGGGTGGCGGTGGCTACACCTTC. This chain links TRBV7-2 with TRBJ1-2; no firm D call. Germline CDR1 SGHTA, CDR2 FQGNSA. This CDR3 region has 13 residues. The germline V and J ends were trimmed by 5 bases and 7 bases, with 14 bases remaining between them.

The table lists this clone with a few counts. This rearrangement joins TRBV28 to TRBJ1-4; D might be TRBD1 (5 bases). Germline values: CDR1 MDHEN, CDR2 SYDVKM. Trimming removed 3 bases from V and 8 bases from J, with 13 bases in between. The CDR3 covers 14 residues. The CDR3 DNA reads as TGTGCCAGCAGTTTTACGGGGGGACGAGAAAAACTGTTTTTT. This gives the protein CASSFTGGREKLFF.

This clone was counted ten times or more. The chain couples TRBV15 to TRBJ2-1, with D possibly being TRBD2 (6 bases). Germline lookup yields CDR1 LNHNV and CDR2 YYDKDF (reference sequence). This CDR3 spans 13 amino acids. Trimming removed 2 bases from V and 7 bases from J, with 9 bases in between. The CDR3 nucleotides are TGTGCCACCAGCAGATCCCTAGCGAATGAGCAGTTCTTC. Its protein is CATSRSLANEQFF.

The chain couples TRBV28 to TRBJ2-6, with D possibly being TRBD1 (5 bases). Germline values: CDR1 MDHEN, CDR2 SYDVKM. V shed 6 bases and J shed 2 bases, with 11 bases lying between them. The CDR3 loop spans 15 amino acids. The CDR3 protein is CASREVGAGANVLTF. The CDR3 region has the DNA TGTGCCAGCAGGGAAGTAGGGGCTGGGGCCAACGTCCTGACTTTC.

The chain combines TRBV6-5 with TRBJ2-1, with TRBD2 as a possible D gene (5 bases). The CDR3 runs 12 residues. The germline V and J ends were trimmed by 2 bases and 7 bases, with 6 bases remaining between them. Looked up from germline, CDR1 is MNHEY and CDR2 is SVGAGI. The CDR3 sequence is CASSYEGNEQFF. The CDR3 DNA reads TGTGCCAGCAGTTACGAGGGAAATGAGCAGTTCTTC.

V and J are TRBV2 and TRBJ2-3; weak D call: TRBD2 (5 bases). Germline V gene data show CDR1 as SNHLY and CDR2 as FYNNEI. Trimming left V 8 bases short and J 4 bases short, with 7 bases between. The CDR3 spans 11 residues. In nucleotides, the CDR3 is TGTGCCAGCGGACTGGCAGATACGCAGTATTTT. It is translated as CASGLADTQYF. The variable domain in full, with the rest retrieved from reference TRBV2 and TRBJ2-3, is EPEVTQTPSHQVTQMGQEVILRCVPISNHLYFYWYRQILGQKVEFLVSFYNNEISEKSEIFDDQFSVERPDGSNFTLKIRSTKLEDSAMYFCASGLADTQYFGPGTRLTVL.

A single count supports this clone. This chain joins TRBV30 and TRBJ1-4, with 10 bases fitting TRBD1. This CDR3 has 15 amino acids. The V gene end was trimmed by 8 bases and the J gene end by 9 bases; junction bases not matched to a gene: 15. Germline assignment: CDR1 GTSNPN and CDR2 SVGIG (reference sequence). CDR3 amino acids: CARRDRGNSVQKLFF. The CDR3 DNA is TGTGCCAGACGGGACAGGGGTAATTCGGTGCAAAAACTGTTTTTT. The complete variable domain, with remaining parts taken from reference TRBV30 and TRBJ1-4, reads SQTIHQWPATLVQPVGSPLSLECTVEGTSNPNLYWYRQAAGRGLQLLFYSVGIGQISSEVPQNLSASRPQDRQFILSSKKLLLSDSGFYLCARRDRGNSVQKLFFGSGTQLSVL.

This clone was detected once. V gene TRBV2 combines with J gene TRBJ2-5; 8 nucleotides match TRBD1. V was pared by 5 bases and J by 5 bases, with 4 bases of the junction left unmatched. There are 13 residues in the CDR3. Germline V gives CDR1 SNHLY, CDR2 FYNNEI. The CDR3 DNA is TGTGCCAGCAGTAGACAGGGGTTGGAGACCCAGTACTTC. Translating it yields CASSRQGLETQYF.

This clone was recorded a few times. J is TRBJ2-1 and V is TRBV27; unclear D gene. V gave up 6 bases and J gave up 0 bases, with 9 bases separating them. Germline CDR1 reads MNHEY; CDR2 reads SMNVEV (reference sequence). The CDR3 is 14 amino acids. The CDR3 loop reads CASRRSYSYNEQFF. CDR3 DNA sequence: TGTGCCAGCAGGAGGTCTTACTCCTACAATGAGCAGTTCTTC.

The rearrangement links TRBV28 to TRBJ2-2, with a weak D call TRBD2 (7 bases). Trimming left V 4 bases short and J 6 bases short, with 18 bases between. CDR1 is MDHEN and CDR2 is SYDVKM in the germline V gene. There are 16 residues in the CDR3. The CDR3 protein is CASSSSAGAGSGELFF. CDR3 DNA: TGTGCCAGCAGTTCCTCCGCGGGGGCGGGCTCCGGGGAGCTGTTTTTT.